This TCR beta chain derives from a study of T-cell memory formation after mild COVID-19. TCRdb reprocessed the 5' RACE reads via MiXCR and lists one record per CDR3 protein. The table includes 550,000 to 700,000 distinct CDR3 sequences, roughly 17% detected once. V was pared by 5 bases and J by 4 bases, with 3 bases between. Germline V gene data show CDR1 as LNHNV and CDR2 as YYDKDF (reference sequence). This CDR3 has 11 amino acids. This chain joins TRBV15 and TRBJ1-3; no clear D. The specimen was PBMCs or a T cell subset sorted from them (not recorded which). The clonotype originates from an adult woman who had mild COVID-19 (a few samples of this study predate the infection). Cell type and time point are not known. CDR3 sequence: CATSPGNTIYF. The CDR3 DNA reads as TGTGCCACCAGCCCGGGAAACACCATATATTTT.